The T cell receptor beta chain described here comes from a study of blood T cell repertoires in COVID-19 (dated by TCRdb to 2018 to 2021). Study-wide context: Collaborator samples came from the United States, Italy and Spain and covered acute and convalescent phases of COVID-19. HLA class I and class II types, where available, came from metadata supplied by the sample provider rather than from assay-based typing. The prospective study material was composed of cDNA or gDNA derived from T cells, B-cell-depleted T cells, or PBMCs. A freely available public database, intended as a resource for researchers studying the immune response to SARS-CoV-2, is where the repertoires were released. The dataset comprised deeply sampled blood TCRbeta repertoires from subjects exposed to, actively infected with, or recovered from COVID-19. The samples were drawn from two sources: the first 160 participants of the ongoing ImmuneRACE study, and 1,254 subjects contributed by 6 global collaborators. Sample metadata almost always included a de-identified subject ID, COVID-19 status, age in years and sex.

TCRbeta CDR3 regions were amplified from genomic DNA using the immunoSEQ Assay, a bias-controlled multiplex PCR. The authors processed their data as follows. Nucleated cell counts per sample were estimated from amplification of reference gene primers within the assay. Sequence reads were collapsed and filtered to measure the absolute abundance of every unique TCRbeta CDR3 rearrangement. For each sample, productive Simpson clonality was calculated as the square root of Simpson's diversity index across productive rearrangements. Sourced from immuneACCESS, this table was stored by TCRdb with only in-frame sequences that have V and J called. A share of the clones is absent; for the studies checked, an unresolved V gene accounts for under half, and the remainder has no known explanation. V and J calls and clone size are copied from that table; D and trimming were computed from the DNA. This sample comprises some 280,000 clones, roughly 90% of them detected only once. The top ten hold 3% of the sample.

Each collaborating institution followed its own protocols to collect whole blood in K2EDTA tubes. For TCRbeta analysis, collaborator samples were shipped as frozen whole blood, as isolated PBMCs, or as DNA extracted from either sample type. This clone has a single count. Its target antigen remains unknown. Within one base of it there is no much larger clone, and no base qualities were kept. The full study reports these points: The quantity of clinical and demographic metadata differed by source and by participant and was supplied without curation.

The sample comprised peripheral blood. The origin of this receptor is a woman in her thirties with active or convalescent COVID-19.

CDR3 region: CASTELAVDTQYF. The DNA is as follows: TGTGCCAGCACGGAACTAGCTGTGGATACGCAGTATTTT. This receptor chain uses TRBV28 and TRBJ2-3, and the D gene may be TRBD2, 6 bases matching. The CDR3 has 13 amino acids, counting the end cysteine and phenylalanine. CDR3 DNA only is kept here, 39 bases in frame from base 1. Trimming at the junction amounts to 7 bases on V and 6 bases on J, and the germline ends lie 14 bases apart. The germline V gene sets CDR1 to MDHEN and CDR2 to SYDVKM.